This T cell receptor (beta chain) was recovered during a study of T cell repertoires in cytomegalovirus infection. Overall study: TCR beta signatures that were public indicated CMV infection and matching HLA type.

Study-wide results and caveats: Across the ex vivo response, the dominant clonotypes were HLA-C-restricted CMV-specific TCR beta clonotypes. Accumulated public TCR beta family frequency recognized individuals carrying CMV together with the relevant HLA.

TCRdb re-derived calls from the reads in MiXCR, one entry per CDR3 protein. The table has around 280,000 distinct CDR3 sequences, roughly 13% seen once. In germline, CDR1 is DFQATT, CDR2 SNEGSKA (reference sequence). This CDR3 comprises 15 residues. V gave up 6 bases and J gave up 0 bases, with 16 bases separating them. This clonotype was detected many times. As yet, its antigen is unknown. The source of this sequence is a human donor in good health (CMV status not recorded). Some clones in this sample may be carry-over from other donors' samples. The chain recombines TRBV20-1 with TRBJ2-3; a possible D gene is TRBD1 (6 bases). Source material: PBMCs. In DNA, the CDR3 is TGCAGTGCACTCCAGGGGACAACTAGCACAGATACGCAGTATTTT. Translation: CSALQGTTSTDTQYF.